One sample yielded the 16 T cell receptor beta chains listed below, sequenced in a study of blood T cell repertoires in COVID-19. Data came from immunoSEQ multiplex PCR; TCRdb stores just in-frame clones and leaves some out. The sample comprises 380,000 or so clones, more than 75% of which are singletons, and under 1.5% rests with the top ten. Source material: PBMCs or T cells enriched from blood (not recorded which). These receptors were collected from a man under 40 who had recovered from COVID-19.

The chain couples TRBV10-3 to TRBJ2-7; no clear D gene. Germline V gives CDR1 ENHRY, CDR2 SYGVKD. This CDR3 comprises 11 residues. The germline V and J ends were trimmed by 6 bases and 2 bases, with 5 bases remaining between them. CDR3 sequence reads: CAIRGPYEQYF. The DNA of the CDR3 is TGTGCCATCAGGGGCCCCTACGAGCAGTACTTC.

The rearrangement links TRBV24-1 to TRBJ2-2; tentative D call: TRBD1 (5 bases). The CDR3 consists of 13 residues. With 9 bases removed from V and 0 bases from J, the gap between germline ends came to 7 bases. The germline CDR1 and CDR2 sequences are KGHDR and SFDVKD. Here the CDR3 DNA reads TGTGCCACCCAGGGTACGAACACCGGGGAGCTGTTTTTT. It is translated as CATQGTNTGELFF.

The CDR3 DNA follows: TGTGCCAGCAGCCCCCCCGGGACAGGGATTGAAGCTTTCTTT. It codes for CASSPPGTGIEAFF. The rearrangement uses TRBV3-1 (or the pseudogene TRBV3-2) and TRBJ1-1; 9 positions agree with TRBD1. V lost 4 bases to trimming and J lost 7 bases; unmatched junction nucleotides: 7. Germline V lookup: CDR1 LGHDT, CDR2 YNNKEL (reference sequence). The CDR3 runs 14 residues.

There are a few counts of this clone. The rearrangement uses TRBV4-2 and TRBJ2-1, with 8 bases lining up with TRBD2. Unmatched junction bases numbered 7, after V lost 4 bases and J lost 5 bases. Germline V CDR1 and CDR2: LGHNA, YNFKEQ. This CDR3 is 15 amino acids long. CDR3 sequence (DNA): TGTGCCAGCAGCCTGAGCGGGGGCGAGCACAATGAGCAGTTCTTC. It yields the protein CASSLSGGEHNEQFF.

This clone appeared a few times. This chain connects TRBV11-3 to TRBJ2-2, with 7 positions matching TRBD1. Trimming removed 5 bases from V and 4 bases from J; junction bases left unmatched: 10. Germline CDR1 SGHNT, CDR2 YENEEA. The CDR3 extends over 16 amino acids. The chain's CDR3 is CASSRERQGFTGELFF. The CDR3 DNA is TGTGCCAGCAGCCGAGAACGACAGGGTTTCACCGGGGAGCTGTTTTTT.

This clone came up a few times. This chain links TRBV25-1 with TRBJ1-2; no firm D call. Germline CDR1 reads MGHDK; CDR2 reads SYGVNS. The V and J ends lost 3 bases and 0 bases respectively, with 11 bases between them. This CDR3 comprises 15 residues. CDR3: CASSEGQVTNYGYTF. CDR3 coding DNA: TGTGCCAGCAGTGAGGGCCAGGTTACTAACTATGGCTACACCTTC.

The chain employs TRBV10-3 and TRBJ1-3, with D hard to call. The germline V gene has CDR1 ENHRY and CDR2 SYGVKD. Trimming cost V 0 bases and J 1 base, with 10 bases left between them. The CDR3 is 16 amino acids. The CDR3 DNA reads TGTGCCATCAGTGAGTCGGTGCGGCAATCTGGAAACACCATATATTTT. This translates into CAISESVRQSGNTIYF.

V and J are TRBV9 and TRBJ1-4; D might be TRBD1 (6 bases). This CDR3 comprises 13 residues. The germline V and J ends were trimmed by 3 bases and 8 bases, with 11 bases remaining between them. The V gene's germline CDR1 is SGDLS and CDR2 YYNGEE. CDR3 in DNA: TGTGCCAGCAGCGCGGGACATCGAGAAAAACTGTTTTTT. Its protein product is CASSAGHREKLFF. Full variable domain (outside the CDR3, taken from reference TRBV9 and TRBJ1-4): DSGVTQTPKHLITATGQRVTLRCSPRSGDLSVYWYQQSLDQGLQFLIQYYNGEERAKGNILERFSAQQFPDLHSELNLSSLELGDSALYFCASSAGHREKLFFGSGTQLSVL.

V usage is TRBV6-5 and J usage is TRBJ2-1; 8 bases match TRBD1. The CDR3 contains 15 residues. With 6 bases clipped from V and 4 bases from J, the junction kept 8 bases outside the gene matches. Per germline, CDR1 MNHEY and CDR2 SVGAGI. The CDR3 sequence is CASRPDRGNYNEQFF. CDR3 DNA sequence: TGTGCCAGCAGACCTGACAGGGGCAATTACAATGAGCAGTTCTTC.

V gene TRBV10-2 combines with J gene TRBJ1-2, with TRBD1 matching 8 bases. V was clipped by 4 bases and J by 1 base; unmatched bases: 8. Germline V gives CDR1 WSHSY, CDR2 SAAADI. The CDR3 is 16 residues long. CDR3 bases: TGCGCCAGCAGTGTCGACAGGGGCCTACTTAACTATGGCTACACCTTC. It specifies CASSVDRGLLNYGYTF.

The CDR3 reads CAWRKRGVIPSTDTQYF. The DNA of the CDR3 is TGTGCCTGGAGGAAGCGGGGGGTAATCCCTAGCACAGATACGCAGTATTTT. The chain has TRBV30 and TRBJ2-3, with 9 nucleotides matching TRBD2. CDR1 and CDR2 (germline): GTSNPN, SVGIG (reference sequence). CDR3 size: 17 residues. J lost 0 bases, V lost 3 bases, and 10 bases had no gene match.

The CDR3 reads CASSQITAPSYGYTF. The CDR3 DNA follows: TGTGCCAGCAGCCAAATCACTGCCCCATCCTATGGCTACACCTTC. The chain has TRBV3-1 (or the pseudogene TRBV3-2) and TRBJ1-2, with unresolved D. V was shortened by 2 bases and J by 4 bases, with 14 bases between the two germline ends. Germline V CDR1 and CDR2: LGHDT, YNNKEL (reference sequence). The CDR3 runs to 15 residues.

The chain couples TRBV30 to TRBJ1-4, with a weak D call TRBD1 (5 bases). Germline CDR1 GTSNPN, CDR2 SVGIG (reference sequence). This CDR3 spans 14 amino acids. V was shortened by 2 bases and J by 10 bases, with 17 bases between the two germline ends. DNA of the CDR3: TGTGCCTGGAGTCAACCTTGGACATTTGGAAAACTGTTTTTT. Translation gives CAWSQPWTFGKLFF.

The rearrangement uses TRBV30 and TRBJ1-5; 8 bases are a match to TRBD1. This CDR3 is 16 amino acids long. CDR1 and CDR2 (germline): GTSNPN, SVGIG (reference sequence). J was trimmed by 4 bases and V by 1 base; bases with no gene match: 9. CDR3 sequence: CAWSGLGTGLNQPQHF. The CDR3 coding sequence is TGTGCCTGGAGTGGCCTTGGGACAGGACTTAATCAGCCCCAGCATTTT.

V gene TRBV25-1 combines with J gene TRBJ1-6; 8 positions agree with TRBD1. V lost 4 bases, J lost 6 bases, and 5 bases stayed unmatched. The CDR3 has 15 amino acids. CDR1 MGHDK and CDR2 SYGVNS come from the germline V gene. The CDR3 here is CASSGLTGANSPLHF. CDR3 DNA sequence: TGTGCCAGCAGTGGTCTGACAGGGGCTAATTCACCCCTCCACTTT.

The V gene is TRBV6-5, the J gene TRBJ2-1; weak D call: TRBD2 (7 bases). V was trimmed by 10 bases and J by 2 bases, leaving 15 bases between them. The CDR3 has 14 residues. Germline V gene data show CDR1 as MNHEY and CDR2 as SVGAGI. The CDR3 loop is CATSPGGPYNEQFF. The CDR3 nucleotides are TGTGCCACCTCCCCCGGGGGGCCCTACAATGAGCAGTTCTTC.